This T cell receptor beta chain is drawn from a study of blood T cell repertoires in COVID-19. V lost 11 bases, J lost 0 bases, and 17 bases lay in between. CDR1 is SGHTA, CDR2 FQGNSA, per germline. The CDR3 sequence is 16 residues long. Enrolment of Seattle patients took place during active infection, and they were followed longitudinally. Measured with immunoSEQ multiplex PCR; TCRdb has only the in-frame clones, and not every one. Here the sample spans about 410,000 clones, about 89% being singletons. The sample was peripheral blood. The chain links TRBV7-2 to TRBJ2-6; a possible D gene is TRBD1 (7 bases). The source is a woman aged 40 to 49 with COVID-19, enrolled during active disease. The CDR3 bases are TGTGCCCTGGGGGCCAGGGGGGCCTCTGGGGCCAACGTCCTGACTTTC. Its protein is CALGARGASGANVLTF.